Listed here is a single T cell receptor beta chain. This record comes from a study of blood T cell repertoires in COVID-19. Across the study: The origin of the acute and convalescent COVID-19 samples was the United States, Italy and Spain. From T cells, B-cell-depleted T cells, or PBMCs came the material, which was cDNA or gDNA.

V was clipped by 1 base and J by 5 bases, with 17 bases between them. The CDR3 sequence is 16 residues long. Germline values: CDR1 SGHTA, CDR2 FQGTGA. Original processing notes: From reference gene primer amplification, estimates of nucleated cell counts were derived. Profiled with immunoSEQ multiplex PCR; TCRdb holds only in-frame clones, not every one. The V and J calls and clone size were taken over from that table, and D and trimming were inferred from the DNA. The sample consists of about 140,000 clones, 78% of them appearing once. The source of this sequence is a man aged 55 to 70 who had recovered from COVID-19. Sequenced material: peripheral blood. V gene TRBV7-3 combines with J gene TRBJ2-5, with D possibly being TRBD1 (5 bases). The CDR3 nucleotides are TGTGCCAGCAGCTTAAGCAGTGGGCACTCAGGGGAGACCCAGTACTTC. Its protein is CASSLSSGHSGETQYF. Supplemented by reference TRBV7-3 and TRBJ2-5, the full variable domain reads GAGVSQTPSNKVTEKGKYVELRCDPISGHTALYWYRQSLGQGPEFLIYFQGTGAADDSGLPNDRFFAVRPEGSVSTLKIQRTERGDSAVYLCASSLSSGHSGETQYFGPGTRLLVL.